The 20 T cell receptor beta chains given below trace back to one sample, sequenced in a study of spatial heterogeneity in lung cancer. As for time point: sample taken at primary tumor resection. Researchers sequenced whole RNA taken from tumor, nontumor lung or frozen PBMC without sorting. Each CDR3 protein gets one entry after TCRdb re-called the 5' RACE reads with MiXCR. The profile shows tens of thousands of distinct CDR3 sequences, 8.4% of them singletons. Material: PBMCs, obtained at surgery. These receptors originate from a female donor with early-stage non-small cell lung cancer.

The rearrangement links TRBV5-1 to TRBJ2-1, with 13 bases identical to TRBD2. Per germline, CDR1 SGHRS and CDR2 YFSETQ. Trimming cost V 4 bases and J 7 bases; bases outside gene matches: 5. The length of the CDR3 is 15 residues. The CDR3 nucleotides read TGCGCCAGCAGCACGGGGACTAGCGGGACAAATGAGCAGTTCTTC. It yields the protein CASSTGTSGTNEQFF.

In this sample, this clonotype turned up a few times. V is TRBV6-5 and J is TRBJ2-1; weak D call: TRBD1 (6 bases). The germline V and J ends were trimmed by 6 bases and 10 bases, with 16 bases remaining between them. Germline V CDR1 and CDR2: MNHEY, SVGAGI. The CDR3 consists of 13 residues. The CDR3 DNA is TGTGCCAGCAGCCCTACATGGGGGCGGGAGCAGTTCTTC. Translated: CASSPTWGREQFF.

Only a few counts were recorded for this clonotype. The rearrangement uses TRBV19 and TRBJ2-3; 7 bases align to TRBD2. Germline trimming cut 3 bases from V and 3 bases from J; bases unmatched to any gene: 3. The length of the CDR3 is 14 residues. Per the germline V gene, CDR1 is LNHDA and CDR2 is SQIVND (reference sequence). In nucleotides, the CDR3 is TGTGCCAGTAGTATCGCGGGAGATACAGATACGCAGTATTTT. Translation: CASSIAGDTDTQYF.

This clonotype was observed many times. Sequence at one end of the junction differs from germline and may be a read error. The rearrangement links TRBV7-7 to TRBJ2-1; the D gene is possibly TRBD1 (5 bases). Germline V lookup: CDR1 SSHAT, CDR2 FNYEAQ (reference sequence). This CDR3 region has 17 residues. Here the CDR3 DNA reads TGTGCTAGCAGGCTTGGGGAAATAAGGGGTGTGTACAATGAGCAGTTCTTC. Translated, it gives CASRLGEIRGVYNEQFF.

The chain uses TRBV25-1 and TRBJ2-3, with TRBD2 matching 12 bases. V shed 4 bases and J 4 bases; nucleotides not matched to a gene: 0. The CDR3 sequence is 14 residues long. The germline V gene has CDR1 MGHDK and CDR2 SYGVNS. The CDR3 is CASSASGRADTQYF. The CDR3 DNA sequence: TGTGCCAGCAGTGCTAGCGGGAGGGCAGATACGCAGTATTTT.

This clonotype was found many times. The V and J genes are TRBV19 and TRBJ2-1, with D unclear. Trimming cost V 7 bases and J 0 bases, with 16 bases left between them. Germline-derived CDR1 and CDR2 are LNHDA and SQIVND (reference sequence). This CDR3 has 16 amino acids. The CDR3 DNA reads as TGTGCCAGTAAATTAGGGTCGGCCCGCTCCTACAATGAGCAGTTCTTC. The encoded protein is CASKLGSARSYNEQFF.

The chain joins TRBV3-1 to TRBJ2-1; 8 positions match TRBD2. Germline values: CDR1 LGHDT, CDR2 YNNKEL (reference sequence). Germline trimming cut 4 bases from V and 5 bases from J; bases unmatched to any gene: 4. The CDR3 contains 14 residues. The CDR3 sequence: CASSRSGEHNEQFF. CDR3 DNA sequence: TGTGCCAGCAGCCGTAGCGGGGAGCACAATGAGCAGTTCTTC.

CDR3 bases: TGTGCCAGCAGCTCCTTGACTAGCCAGGAGACCCAGTACTTC. Encoded protein: CASSSLTSQETQYF. The chain has TRBV11-2 and TRBJ2-5; 7 bases are shared with TRBD2. The CDR3 is 14 amino acids. Germline values: CDR1 SGHAT, CDR2 FQNNGV. Losses at the gene ends were 4 bases for V and 5 bases for J; bases not matched to a gene: 7.

In this sample, this clonotype turned up many times. The chain carries TRBV2 and TRBJ2-3, with a possible D match to TRBD1 (5 bases). The CDR3 has 15 residues. The germline CDR1 and CDR2 sequences are SNHLY and FYNNEI. Deletions cut 4 bases from V and 3 bases from J, with 14 bases between. CDR3 bases: TGTGCCAGCAGTGCACGGCAGGGTGTAACAGATACGCAGTATTTT. Its protein product is CASSARQGVTDTQYF.

This clonotype has at least ten counts. The chain combines TRBV6-5 with TRBJ1-2; possibly TRBD1 for D (6 bases). The CDR3 is 16 amino acids. The germline V gene encodes CDR1 MNHEY and CDR2 SVGAGI. V lost 3 bases to trimming and J lost 5 bases, with 19 bases between them. The CDR3 loop is CASSYGGQQGIYGYTF. The CDR3, as DNA: TGTGCCAGCAGTTATGGGGGGCAGCAGGGAATTTATGGCTACACCTTC.

This clonotype was seen a few times. The genes are TRBV6-5 and TRBJ2-5; D may be TRBD1 (6 bases). Germline loops: CDR1 MNHEY, CDR2 SVGAGI. This CDR3 region has 14 residues. The V end lost 2 bases, the J end lost 5 bases, and 12 bases lay between the germline ends. CDR3 region: CASSYAGGTETQYF. The CDR3 DNA is TGTGCCAGCAGTTACGCTGGGGGCACTGAGACCCAGTACTTC.

The rearrangement links TRBV20-1 to TRBJ1-5; a weak D match, TRBD1 (6 bases). The CDR3 loop spans 14 amino acids. V lost 6 bases and J lost 4, with 16 bases in between. Germline CDR1 is DFQATT and CDR2 is SNEGSKA (reference sequence). Here the CDR3 DNA reads TGCAGTGCCGCGGGGCGAGGGGGTAATCAGCCCCAGCATTTT. Encoded protein: CSAAGRGGNQPQHF.

The gene calls are TRBV7-2 and TRBJ2-1, with D perhaps TRBD1 (5 bases). V was trimmed by 4 bases and J by 8 bases, leaving 9 bases between them. Germline CDR1 reads SGHTA; CDR2 reads FQGNSA. The CDR3 loop spans 12 amino acids. The DNA of the CDR3 is TGTGCCAGCAGCTCCCTGGGGCATGAGCAGTTCTTC. Residues: CASSSLGHEQFF. Combining the CDR3 with reference TRBV7-2 and TRBJ2-1 gives the whole variable domain GAGVSQSPSNKVTEKGKDVELRCDPISGHTALYWYRQSLGQGLEFLIYFQGNSAPDKSGLPSDRFSAERTGGSVSTLTIQRTQQEDSAVYLCASSSLGHEQFFGPGTRLTVL.

V and J are TRBV6-2 or TRBV6-3 and TRBJ2-7; D unclear. From germline, CDR1 is MNHEY and CDR2 SVGEGT. The CDR3 length is 14 residues. V gave up 10 bases and J gave up 4 bases, with 20 bases separating them. The CDR3 spells CATNGPHRSYEQYF. Written as DNA, the CDR3 is TGTGCCACCAACGGGCCCCACCGGAGTTACGAGCAGTACTTC.

This clonotype was recorded at least ten times. The rearrangement links TRBV20-1 to TRBJ1-5; 8 bases line up with TRBD1. The length of the CDR3 is 15 residues. Unmatched junction bases numbered 4, after V lost 3 bases and J lost 0 bases. CDR1 is DFQATT and CDR2 is SNEGSKA in the germline V gene (reference sequence). CDR3 DNA: TGCAGTGCTAGGGACAGGGTGGATAGCAATCAGCCCCAGCATTTT. This encodes CSARDRVDSNQPQHF.

This chain connects TRBV12-3 or TRBV12-4 to TRBJ1-4; D perhaps matches TRBD1 (6 bases). The CDR3 loop spans 14 amino acids. The V end was cut by 6 bases, the J end by 8 bases, with 16 bases between. In nucleotides, the CDR3 is TGTGCCAGCAGCTCAGGTAACAGGGCGGAAAAACTGTTTTTT. Its protein product is CASSSGNRAEKLFF.

In its sample, this clonotype was seen many times. The chain recombines TRBV5-1 with TRBJ2-5; D may be TRBD1 or TRBD2 (5 bases each). Germline assignment: CDR1 SGHRS and CDR2 YFSETQ. This CDR3 spans 14 amino acids. Trimming took off 6 bases at V and 2 bases at J, with 14 bases between the two ends. CDR3 bases: TGCGCCAGCACCCCCGGGGCGAGGCAAGAGACCCAGTACTTC. Amino acids: CASTPGARQETQYF.

This clonotype has ten or more counts. This chain joins TRBV6-5 and TRBJ2-6; the match to TRBD1 covers 9 bases. The V and J ends lost 4 bases and 9 bases, in that order; junction bases with no gene match: 1. This CDR3 is built from 13 residues. The germline V gene encodes CDR1 MNHEY and CDR2 SVGAGI. The CDR3 DNA reads TGTGCCAGCAGTTCGGGACAGGGCAACGTCCTGACTTTC. Its protein is CASSSGQGNVLTF.

As for this clonotype: A much larger clone differs by one base, so this may be a read error. This chain connects TRBV7-2 to TRBJ2-2; no clear D gene. Germline lookup yields CDR1 SGHTA and CDR2 FQGNSA. Trimming removed 0 bases at V and 4 bases at J, with 6 bases between. This CDR3 spans 14 amino acids. The CDR3 region has the DNA TGTGCCAGCAGCTTAGCGTTCCGCACCGGGGAGCTGTTTTTT. Translating gives CASSLAFRTGELFF.

This clonotype was detected only a few times. The chain uses TRBV4-1 and TRBJ2-2; D remains ambiguous. V lost 1 base to trimming and J lost 6 bases, with 9 bases between them. This CDR3 region has 14 residues. Germline CDR1 reads MGHRA; CDR2 reads YSYEKL. This CDR3 reads CASSQVWAAGELFF. The CDR3 DNA is TGCGCCAGCAGCCAAGTGTGGGCCGCCGGGGAGCTGTTTTTT.